This entry is about one TCR beta chain. This sample was included in a study of blood T cell repertoires in COVID-19. Across the study: Acute-phase and convalescent COVID-19 samples originated in the United States, Italy and Spain.

Using immunoSEQ multiplex PCR, the repertoire was profiled, and TCRdb retains in-frame clones only, with some absent. Of 250,000 or so clones in the sample, about nine tenths were seen once. V lost 3 bases to trimming and J lost 4 bases; unmatched junction nucleotides: 11. The CDR3 has 17 residues. The germline gives CDR1 LNHDA, CDR2 SQIVND (reference sequence). Sequencing input: peripheral blood. The clonotype comes from a middle-aged woman who had recovered from COVID-19. V usage is TRBV19 and J usage is TRBJ1-3; TRBD1 aligns across 8 bases. The CDR3 DNA sequence: TGTGCCAGTAGTATTGGGGGGACAGGATTTATCGGAAACACCATATATTTT. It codes for CASSIGGTGFIGNTIYF.